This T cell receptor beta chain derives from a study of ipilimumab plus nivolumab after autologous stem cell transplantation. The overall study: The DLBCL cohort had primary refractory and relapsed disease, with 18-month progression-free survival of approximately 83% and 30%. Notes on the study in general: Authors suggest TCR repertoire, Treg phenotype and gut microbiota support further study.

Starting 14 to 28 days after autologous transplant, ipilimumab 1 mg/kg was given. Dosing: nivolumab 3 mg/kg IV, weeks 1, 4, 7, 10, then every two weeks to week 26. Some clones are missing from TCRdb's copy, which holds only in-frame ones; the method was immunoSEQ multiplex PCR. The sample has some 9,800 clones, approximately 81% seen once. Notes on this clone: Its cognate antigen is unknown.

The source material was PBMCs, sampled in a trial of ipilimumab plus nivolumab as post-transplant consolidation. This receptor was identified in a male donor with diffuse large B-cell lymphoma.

CDR3 in DNA: TGTGCCAGCAGTGACCGGGACAGGGGGTCCTACGAGCAGTACTTC. It codes for CASSDRDRGSYEQYF. V and J are TRBV27 and TRBJ2-7; 11 bases map to TRBD1. Losses at the gene ends were 5 bases for V and 1 base for J; bases not matched to a gene: 4. The CDR3 totals 15 residues. Germline V CDR1 and CDR2: MNHEY, SMNVEV (reference sequence).